These 9 T cell receptor beta chains share one sample of origin, sequenced in a study of shared clonotypes between healthy human individuals (dated by TCRdb to 2018 to 2020). For the CD8 naive samples, CD45RO-negative cells were positively selected for CCR7, yielding a CD45RA+CCR7+ population from which TemRA cells were excluded. Library construction relied on the immunoSEQ multiplex PCR assay. Sourced from immuneACCESS, this table was stored by TCRdb with only in-frame sequences that have V and J called. A share of the clones is absent; for the studies checked, an unresolved V gene accounts for under half, and the remainder has no known explanation. This sample is represented by roughly 890,000 clones; about 91% of them were singletons. The biggest ten clones account for around 24% of the sample. Sequenced sample: naive CD8+ T cells sorted from blood. The meaning of the sample's cell subset or site label: CD45RA+CCR7+. Every receptor here comes from a man aged 30 to 45 in good health.

The rearrangement joins TRBV13 to TRBJ2-1; D possibly corresponds to TRBD1 (6 bases). CDR3 length: 15 residues. Deletions cut 0 bases from V and 5 bases from J, with 11 bases between. The germline gives CDR1 PRHDT, CDR2 FYEKMQ (reference sequence). The CDR3 reads CASSLGVGAHNEQFF. The DNA of the CDR3 is TGTGCCAGCAGCTTAGGTGTGGGGGCACACAATGAGCAGTTCTTC.

The chain carries TRBV6-1 and TRBJ2-1; 11 nucleotides line up with TRBD2. J gave up 1 base and V 3 bases, and 5 bases lay outside the gene matches. This CDR3 spans 17 amino acids. Looked up from germline, CDR1 is MNHNS and CDR2 is SASEGT. CDR3 nucleotide sequence: TGTGCCAGCAGTGAGGGGACTAGCGGAAGGTCCTACAATGAGCAGTTCTTC. This sequence encodes CASSEGTSGRSYNEQFF.

This clone was found once. The rearrangement uses TRBV5-1 and TRBJ2-5; 9 nucleotides match TRBD1. The CDR3 is made up of 15 amino acids. The V segment lost 0 bases and the J segment 5 bases; nucleotides outside the gene matches: 5. Germline V CDR1 and CDR2: SGHRS, YFSETQ. CDR3 amino acids: CASSLGTGVYETQYF. CDR3 sequence (DNA): TGCGCCAGCAGCTTGGGGACAGGGGTCTACGAGACCCAGTACTTC.

The chain joins TRBV6-1 to TRBJ1-5, with a weak D call TRBD1 (6 bases). CDR3 length equals 16 residues. CDR1 and CDR2 from the germline V gene are MNHNS and SASEGT. Trimming shortened V by 2 bases and J by 1 base, and 12 bases separated the two germline ends. CDR3 DNA: TGTGCCAGCAGTGAATGGGGGCATACCAGCAATCAGCCCCAGCATTTT. It specifies CASSEWGHTSNQPQHF.

V and J are TRBV11-3 and TRBJ2-1; 7 bases map to TRBD1. Germline CDR1 is SGHNT and CDR2 is YENEEA. The V and J ends lost 5 bases and 5 bases, in that order; junction bases with no gene match: 9. The CDR3 covers 15 residues. The CDR3 DNA reads TGTGCCAGCAGCCGCCGGGACAGCACCAACAATGAGCAGTTCTTC. Translation: CASSRRDSTNNEQFF.

The CDR3 nucleotides are TGTGCCAGCAGTTTATCTTTGGACGAATCCTACAATGAGCAGTTCTTC. This encodes CASSLSLDESYNEQFF. The rearrangement links TRBV28 to TRBJ2-1; no clear D gene. The V gene lost 1 base and the J gene lost 1 base, with 11 bases spanning the gap. Germline CDR1 and CDR2: MDHEN and SYDVKM. The CDR3 length is 16 residues.

The rearrangement joins TRBV21-1 to TRBJ1-2. TRBV21-1 is marked as a pseudogene. The length of the CDR3 is 14 residues. The CDR3: CASSKPADQYGYTF. The CDR3 nucleotides read TGTGCCAGCAGCAAACCCGCGGACCAATATGGCTACACCTTC.

V and J are TRBV27 and TRBJ2-2, with 7 nucleotides matching TRBD2. CDR3 length equals 16 residues. From germline, CDR1 is MNHEY and CDR2 SMNVEV (reference sequence). V lost 7 bases to trimming and J lost 0 bases; unmatched junction nucleotides: 8. The DNA for the CDR3 is TGTGCCAGCACGTCCTGGGGGGGGTCGAACACCGGGGAGCTGTTTTTT. Its protein is CASTSWGGSNTGELFF.

This chain links TRBV29-1 with TRBJ2-7, with D hard to call. The CDR3 loop spans 14 amino acids. The V gene lost 4 bases and the J gene lost 0 bases, with 13 bases spanning the gap. CDR1 SQVTM and CDR2 ANQGSEA come from the germline V gene. CDR3 nucleotide sequence: TGCAGCGTTGGTTTTGCTGGAAGCTCCTACGAGCAGTACTTC. It encodes CSVGFAGSSYEQYF.